This TCR beta chain was sequenced during a study of post-analysis software for immune sequencing data. Across the whole study: As for disease course, relapsing-remitting, secondary progressive and progressive-relapsing multiple sclerosis were all included.

Libraries were made from TCR beta cDNA, and they carried unique molecular identifiers. MiXCR, run by TCRdb on the PCR reads, gives a single entry per CDR3 protein. The sample comprises fewer than 850,000 distinct CDR3 sequences, about half of which are singletons, and over 4.5% rests with the top ten. The V end lost 4 bases, the J end lost 3 bases, and 6 bases lay between the germline ends. The CDR3 runs 12 residues. CDR1 and CDR2 (germline): ENHRY, SYGVKD. Broader study findings: Patients had higher frequencies than controls of roughly 5 TRBV segments, including TRBV5-6, TRBV5-1 and TRBV20-1.

About this clonotype itself: Antigen: not known.

The sequenced material came from blood. The receptor comes from a girl under 18 with multiple sclerosis. The chain joins TRBV10-3 to TRBJ2-5; D is undetermined. The CDR3 nucleotides read TGTGCCATCAGTGGGGTGGAAGAGACCCAGTACTTC. It specifies CAISGVEETQYF.